The sequence of this TCR beta chain was determined in a study of human T cells and chemical hapten exposure. General study points: No alteration of TCRs above 1 in 1000 frequency was seen with DPC sensitization. Versus controls, expanded TCRs had significantly more large CDR3 similarity clusters.

The ends were cut back, 6 bases at V and 1 base at J, with 12 bases in the middle. The germline CDR1 and CDR2 sequences are MNHNY and SVGAGI (reference sequence). The CDR3 runs to 14 residues. Each CDR3 protein is one row after TCRdb ran MiXCR on the RACE reads. Found here are over 300,000 distinct CDR3 sequences, less than 6.5% of them singletons; the top ten hold just over 2.5%. This clonotype was counted many times. Its specificity is not known. The time point here: pre-sensitization, week 0. Treatment denoted: therapeutic diphenylcyclopropenone sensitization with weekly scalp DPC. This chain joins TRBV6-6 and TRBJ1-1; D is undetermined. The material sequenced was whole blood, taken in connection with sensitization to the hapten diphenylcyclopropenone (DPC). This clonotype was sampled from a woman aged 45-65 years with alopecia areata. Some clones in this sample may be carry-over from other donors' samples. The CDR3 nucleotides read TGTGCCAGCAGCCCAAGCTCTTCGAACACTGAAGCTTTCTTT. Its protein is CASSPSSSNTEAFF.